The 26 T cell receptor beta chains listed next were all sequenced from one sample in a study of beta chain features in type 1 diabetes. All of the isolated RNA was reverse transcribed, so expressed TCRB transcripts were sequenced. Repertoires were generated with immunoSEQ multiplex PCR, while TCRdb's copy carries only in-frame clones and drops some. The sample has hundreds of thousands of clones, roughly 13% seen once. Their antigen targets remain unknown. Study results and limitations: Type 1 diabetes patients had moderately but significantly shorter TCRB CDR3s in all four CD4+ subsets.

The sequenced material came from naive CD4+ T cells from blood. These receptors were collected from a man aged 18 to 30 with type 1 diabetes.

In this sample, this clone turned up a few times. The chain is built from TRBV19 and TRBJ1-2; a weak D match, TRBD1 (5 bases). This CDR3 region has 13 residues. The V and J ends lost 7 bases and 2 bases respectively, with 11 bases between them. Germline V lookup: CDR1 LNHDA, CDR2 SQIVND (reference sequence). The DNA for the CDR3 is TGTGCCAGTACCCGGGACTCAAACTATGGCTACACCTTC. Translated, it gives CASTRDSNYGYTF.

The rearrangement links TRBV19 to TRBJ2-4; D gene ambiguous. The V and J ends lost 4 bases and 1 base respectively, with 14 bases between them. In germline, CDR1 is LNHDA, CDR2 SQIVND (reference sequence). This CDR3 region has 16 residues. The CDR3 reads CASSRTTSRAKNIQYF. The CDR3 DNA follows: TGTGCCAGTAGTAGGACCACTTCCCGCGCCAAAAACATTCAGTACTTC.

The rearrangement joins TRBV4-2 to TRBJ2-2; D is perhaps TRBD2 (6 bases). V shed 1 base and J shed 0 bases, with 12 bases lying between them. CDR3 length: 17 residues. Germline V CDR1 and CDR2: LGHNA, YNFKEQ. In nucleotides, the CDR3 is TGTGCCAGCAGCCAAGGTTGGGACTTCTCGAACACCGGGGAGCTGTTTTTT. Residues: CASSQGWDFSNTGELFF.

A few counts support this clone. The J gene is TRBJ1-2, the V gene TRBV30; D gene ambiguous. In germline, CDR1 is GTSNPN, CDR2 SVGIG (reference sequence). This CDR3 is built from 12 residues. The V end lost 2 bases, the J end lost 5 bases, and 9 bases lay between the germline ends. The CDR3: CAWSITEYGYTF. The CDR3 nucleotides read TGTGCCTGGAGTATAACAGAGTATGGCTACACCTTC.

This clone was seen a few times. The J gene is TRBJ1-2, the V gene TRBV10-3; no firm D call. The CDR3 spans 11 residues. CDR1 ENHRY and CDR2 SYGVKD come from the germline V gene. Trimming stripped 6 bases from V and 3 bases from J, with 5 bases between. DNA for the CDR3: TGTGCCATCAGCCAGGACTATGGCTACACCTTC. Translated, it gives CAISQDYGYTF.

Only a few counts were recorded for this clone. The J gene is TRBJ1-5, the V gene TRBV7-9, with 10 positions matching TRBD1. This CDR3 is 16 amino acids long. V shed 5 bases, J shed 0 bases, and the junction held 4 bases outside the gene matches. Germline V CDR1 and CDR2: SEHNR, FQNEAQ (reference sequence). Written as DNA, the CDR3 is TGTGCCAGCAGCCTGGGGACAGGGGATAGCAATCAGCCCCAGCATTTT. It is translated as CASSLGTGDSNQPQHF.

The chain links TRBV18 to TRBJ2-3; no reliable D call. CDR1 and CDR2 from the germline V gene are KGHSH and LQKENI. Trimming stripped 4 bases from V and 0 bases from J, with 8 bases between. The CDR3 is 14 amino acids. The CDR3 here is CASSRRASTDTQYF. The CDR3 DNA follows: TGTGCCAGCTCACGTCGGGCTAGCACAGATACGCAGTATTTT. Drawing the rest from reference TRBV18 and TRBJ2-3, the complete variable domain is NAGVMQNPRHLVRRRGQEARLRCSPMKGHSHVYWYRQLPEEGLKFMVYLQKENIIDESGMPKERFSAEFPKEGPSILRIQQVVRGDSAAYFCASSRRASTDTQYFGPGTRLTVL.

The sample holds a few counts of this clone. The rearrangement links TRBV19 to TRBJ2-3, with TRBD2 identical over 8 bases. The V gene end was trimmed by 11 bases and the J gene end by 2 bases; junction bases not matched to a gene: 6. CDR1 is LNHDA and CDR2 is SQIVND in the germline V gene (reference sequence). The length of the CDR3 is 13 residues. CDR3 sequence reads: CAVAGWATDTQYF. The CDR3, as DNA: TGTGCCGTAGCGGGATGGGCCACAGATACGCAGTATTTT.

The chain recombines TRBV5-1 with TRBJ2-7; D is possibly TRBD1 (6 bases). CDR1 is SGHRS and CDR2 is YFSETQ in the germline V gene. Trimming left V 7 bases short and J 0 bases short, with 14 bases between. CDR3 length: 14 residues. The CDR3 DNA is TGCGCCAGCGCGAGGGGACAAAGCTCCTACGAGCAGTACTTC. Its protein is CASARGQSSYEQYF.

The CDR3 reads CASWDRDSYEQYF. The CDR3 DNA follows: TGCGCCAGCTGGGACAGGGACTCCTACGAGCAGTACTTC. The J gene is TRBJ2-7, the V gene TRBV5-1, with TRBD1 matching 9 bases. CDR1 is SGHRS, CDR2 YFSETQ, per germline. The CDR3 covers 13 residues. Trimming removed 7 bases from V and 0 bases from J; junction bases left unmatched: 2.

This clone showed up just a few times. The chain has TRBV29-1 and TRBJ1-5, with D possibly TRBD1 on 5 matching bases. V lost 3 bases, J lost 4 bases, and 13 bases lay in between. Germline CDR1 SQVTM, CDR2 ANQGSEA. This CDR3 is 14 amino acids long. The CDR3, as DNA: TGCAGCGTTGATGCGGGGGACCTGAATCAGCCCCAGCATTTT. This translates into CSVDAGDLNQPQHF.

The chain combines TRBV6-6 with TRBJ2-1, with D uncertain. Germline CDR1 and CDR2: MNHNY and SVGAGI (reference sequence). The length of the CDR3 is 14 residues. Deletions cut 0 bases from V and 3 bases from J, with 6 bases between. CDR3 sequence: CASSYSTLYNEQFF. The CDR3 bases are TGTGCCAGCAGTTACTCGACCCTCTACAATGAGCAGTTCTTC.

On this clone: Other DNA variants within this sample encode the same CDR3. The chain links TRBV6-5 to TRBJ2-3; unclear D gene. The germline CDR1 and CDR2 sequences are MNHEY and SVGAGI. There are 11 residues in the CDR3. Trimming removed 11 bases at V and 1 base at J, with 7 bases between. This CDR3 reads CASVGTDTQYF. The CDR3 DNA sequence: TGTGCCTCTGTGGGCACAGATACGCAGTATTTT.

This chain links TRBV29-1 with TRBJ2-3, with 8 bases lining up with TRBD1. CDR3 length: 15 residues. J was trimmed by 1 base and V by 6 bases; bases with no gene match: 9. Germline assignment: CDR1 SQVTM and CDR2 ANQGSEA. The CDR3 spells CSVTTKDRGTDTQYF. The CDR3 DNA is TGCAGCGTCACTACTAAGGACAGGGGCACAGATACGCAGTATTTT.

The chain combines TRBV10-3 with TRBJ2-7, with D possibly being TRBD1 or TRBD2 (6 bases each). Trimming left V 10 bases short and J 6 bases short, with 28 bases between. This CDR3 comprises 16 residues. CDR1 and CDR2 (germline): ENHRY, SYGVKD. Here the CDR3 DNA reads TGTGCCAGCAGCAGGGCCTCTAGTGCCAAGGGGGGCGAGCAGTACTTC. The encoded protein is CASSRASSAKGGEQYF.

The CDR3 DNA reads TGTGCCAGCAGCCAAGGAGGCTCTTCCTACGAGCAGTACTTC. Translated: CASSQGGSSYEQYF. This rearrangement joins TRBV4-2 to TRBJ2-7; D remains unclear. Germline values: CDR1 LGHNA, CDR2 YNFKEQ. The CDR3 spans 14 residues. Trimming stripped 1 base from V and 1 base from J, with 8 bases between.

A few counts support this clone. The chain employs TRBV5-1 and TRBJ2-3, with TRBD2 identical over 11 bases. From germline, CDR1 is SGHRS and CDR2 YFSETQ. With 4 bases clipped from V and 2 bases from J, the junction kept 9 bases outside the gene matches. The CDR3 runs to 17 residues. Here the CDR3 reads CASSTSTSGDFTDTQYF. CDR3 bases: TGCGCCAGCAGCACGTCGACTAGCGGGGACTTCACAGATACGCAGTATTTT.

This chain joins TRBV5-1 and TRBJ2-5; tentative D call: TRBD1 (7 bases). CDR3 size: 14 residues. V lost 4 bases and J 5 bases, leaving 15 bases between the germline ends. Germline V gene lookup returns CDR1 SGHRS and CDR2 YFSETQ. The CDR3 protein is CASSPAGQMETQYF. The DNA for the CDR3 is TGCGCCAGCAGCCCGGCGGGACAGATGGAGACCCAGTACTTC.

In this sample, this clone turned up a few times. V is TRBV7-9 and J is TRBJ2-1; 8 bases align to TRBD2. CDR1 is SEHNR, CDR2 FQNEAQ, per germline (reference sequence). Trimming took 5 bases from V and 0 from J; bases not matched to a gene: 3. The CDR3 covers 15 residues. The CDR3 DNA follows: TGTGCCAGCAGCCTCGGACTAGCCTCCTACAATGAGCAGTTCTTC. Protein sequence: CASSLGLASYNEQFF. The variable domain in full, with the rest retrieved from reference TRBV7-9 and TRBJ2-1, is DTGVSQNPRHKITKRGQNVTFRCDPISEHNRLYWYRQTLGQGPEFLTYFQNEAQLEKSRLLSDRFSAERPKGSFSTLEIQRTEQGDSAMYLCASSLGLASYNEQFFGPGTRLTVL.

The rearrangement joins TRBV6-5 to TRBJ1-6; no clear D. The CDR3 has 14 amino acids. Germline-derived CDR1 and CDR2 are MNHEY and SVGAGI. Trimming took 2 bases from V and 6 from J, leaving 8 bases between them. The CDR3 is CASSYRGANSPLHF. The CDR3 nucleotides are TGTGCCAGCAGTTACCGGGGTGCTAATTCACCCCTCCACTTT.

A few counts support this clone. Other DNA sequences from this sample encode an identical CDR3 as well. The chain uses TRBV19 and TRBJ2-3; D is uncertain. Germline CDR1 reads LNHDA; CDR2 reads SQIVND (reference sequence). The CDR3 is 11 residues long. Deletions cut 5 bases from V and 4 bases from J, with 4 bases between. The CDR3 region has the DNA TGTGCCAGTAGTTTGGCAGATACGCAGTATTTT. This sequence encodes CASSLADTQYF.

In its sample, this clone was seen a few times. This chain links TRBV7-2 with TRBJ2-7; D is possibly TRBD2 (7 bases). Germline V lookup: CDR1 SGHTA, CDR2 FQGNSA. Deletions cut 5 bases from V and 3 bases from J, with 17 bases between. The CDR3 covers 15 residues. The CDR3 region has the DNA TGTGCCAGCAGCCCCTATGCGGGGGCTTTCTACGAGCAGTACTTC. Amino acid sequence: CASSPYAGAFYEQYF. Based on the CDR3 plus reference TRBV7-2 and TRBJ2-7, the full variable domain is GAGVSQSPSNKVTEKGKDVELRCDPISGHTALYWYRQSLGQGLEFLIYFQGNSAPDKSGLPSDRFSAERTGGSVSTLTIQRTQQEDSAVYLCASSPYAGAFYEQYFGPGTRLTVT.

The V gene is TRBV5-6, the J gene TRBJ1-5; D gene unclear. The CDR3 is made up of 12 amino acids. Germline CDR1 and CDR2: SGHDT and YYEEEE. V lost 5 bases, J lost 4 bases, and 7 bases lay in between. CDR3 in amino acids: CASSRPNQPQHF. In nucleotides, the CDR3 is TGTGCCAGCAGTCGTCCAAATCAGCCCCAGCATTTT.

The chain is built from TRBV9 and TRBJ2-5; D gene uncertain. Trimming pared 0 bases from V and 2 bases from J, leaving 5 bases between. The germline V gene encodes CDR1 SGDLS and CDR2 YYNGEE. This CDR3 spans 13 amino acids. CDR3 nucleotide sequence: TGTGCCAGCAGCGTAGGTAAACAAGAGACCCAGTACTTC. This codes for CASSVGKQETQYF.

This clone appeared a few times. The chain links TRBV28 to TRBJ1-2; D is uncertain. The CDR3 spans 13 residues. V lost 1 base, J lost 0 bases, and 3 bases lay in between. Germline V lookup: CDR1 MDHEN, CDR2 SYDVKM. CDR3 nucleotides: TGTGCCAGCAGTTTATCAGCTAACTATGGCTACACCTTC. Translating gives CASSLSANYGYTF.

This clone was seen more than once but under ten times. The chain carries TRBV19 and TRBJ2-7; no firm D call. The germline gives CDR1 LNHDA, CDR2 SQIVND (reference sequence). V lost 6 bases and J 0 bases, leaving 9 bases between the germline ends. This CDR3 is 13 amino acids long. This CDR3 reads CASSDPSSYEQYF. Here the CDR3 DNA reads TGTGCCAGTAGCGACCCAAGCTCCTACGAGCAGTACTTC. Looking up the rest from reference TRBV19 and TRBJ2-7 gives the full variable domain: DGGITQSPKYLFRKEGQNVTLSCEQNLNHDAMYWYRQDPGQGLRLIYYSQIVNDFQKGDIAEGYSVSREKKESFPLTVTSAQKNPTAFYLCASSDPSSYEQYFGPGTRLTVT.